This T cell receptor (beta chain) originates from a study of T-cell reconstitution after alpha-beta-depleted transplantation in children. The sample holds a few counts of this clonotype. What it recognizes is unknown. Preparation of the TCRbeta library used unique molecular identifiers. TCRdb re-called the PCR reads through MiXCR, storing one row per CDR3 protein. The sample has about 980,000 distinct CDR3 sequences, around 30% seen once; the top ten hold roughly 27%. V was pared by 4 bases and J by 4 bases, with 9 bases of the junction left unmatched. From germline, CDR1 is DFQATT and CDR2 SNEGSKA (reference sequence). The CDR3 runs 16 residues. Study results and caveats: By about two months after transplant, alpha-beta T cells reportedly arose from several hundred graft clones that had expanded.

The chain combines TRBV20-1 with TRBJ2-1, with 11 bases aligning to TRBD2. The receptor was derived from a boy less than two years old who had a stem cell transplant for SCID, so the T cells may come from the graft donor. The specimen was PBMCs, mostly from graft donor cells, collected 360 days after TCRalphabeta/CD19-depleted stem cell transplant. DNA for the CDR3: TGCAGTGCTACAGATCATAGCGGGGGGGCGTACAATGAGCAGTTCTTC. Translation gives CSATDHSGGAYNEQFF.